This T cell receptor (beta chain) was sequenced in a study of CD8+ T cells in alopecia areata. Findings and limits, study-wide: The study also sequences resident alphabeta T cells of normal skin in scalp samples. Normal scalp showed lower clonality than lesional scalp, especially alopecia totalis/universalis.

cDNA serving as the sequencing template came from extracted, reverse transcribed RNA. Produced via immunoSEQ multiplex PCR; TCRdb's table is partial and in-frame only. In the table there are 75,000 to 100,000 clones, around 45% of which are singletons. The germline V gene has CDR1 SGHRS and CDR2 YFSETQ. This CDR3 region has 15 residues. V lost 7 bases, J lost 2 bases, and 9 bases stayed unmatched. Collection of lesional scalp punch biopsies and peripheral blood was performed in alopecia areata patients. The authors sorted CD4+ and CD8+ T cells from PBMCs. About this clone: Its specificity is unknown.

Sample: CD4+ T cells sorted from blood. V usage is TRBV5-1 and J usage is TRBJ2-3; 8 bases are shared with TRBD2. This TCR was sampled from a human donor with alopecia areata. The chain's CDR3 is CASVNGGGTTDTQYF. In DNA, the CDR3 is TGCGCCAGCGTAAACGGCGGGGGGACCACAGATACGCAGTATTTT.